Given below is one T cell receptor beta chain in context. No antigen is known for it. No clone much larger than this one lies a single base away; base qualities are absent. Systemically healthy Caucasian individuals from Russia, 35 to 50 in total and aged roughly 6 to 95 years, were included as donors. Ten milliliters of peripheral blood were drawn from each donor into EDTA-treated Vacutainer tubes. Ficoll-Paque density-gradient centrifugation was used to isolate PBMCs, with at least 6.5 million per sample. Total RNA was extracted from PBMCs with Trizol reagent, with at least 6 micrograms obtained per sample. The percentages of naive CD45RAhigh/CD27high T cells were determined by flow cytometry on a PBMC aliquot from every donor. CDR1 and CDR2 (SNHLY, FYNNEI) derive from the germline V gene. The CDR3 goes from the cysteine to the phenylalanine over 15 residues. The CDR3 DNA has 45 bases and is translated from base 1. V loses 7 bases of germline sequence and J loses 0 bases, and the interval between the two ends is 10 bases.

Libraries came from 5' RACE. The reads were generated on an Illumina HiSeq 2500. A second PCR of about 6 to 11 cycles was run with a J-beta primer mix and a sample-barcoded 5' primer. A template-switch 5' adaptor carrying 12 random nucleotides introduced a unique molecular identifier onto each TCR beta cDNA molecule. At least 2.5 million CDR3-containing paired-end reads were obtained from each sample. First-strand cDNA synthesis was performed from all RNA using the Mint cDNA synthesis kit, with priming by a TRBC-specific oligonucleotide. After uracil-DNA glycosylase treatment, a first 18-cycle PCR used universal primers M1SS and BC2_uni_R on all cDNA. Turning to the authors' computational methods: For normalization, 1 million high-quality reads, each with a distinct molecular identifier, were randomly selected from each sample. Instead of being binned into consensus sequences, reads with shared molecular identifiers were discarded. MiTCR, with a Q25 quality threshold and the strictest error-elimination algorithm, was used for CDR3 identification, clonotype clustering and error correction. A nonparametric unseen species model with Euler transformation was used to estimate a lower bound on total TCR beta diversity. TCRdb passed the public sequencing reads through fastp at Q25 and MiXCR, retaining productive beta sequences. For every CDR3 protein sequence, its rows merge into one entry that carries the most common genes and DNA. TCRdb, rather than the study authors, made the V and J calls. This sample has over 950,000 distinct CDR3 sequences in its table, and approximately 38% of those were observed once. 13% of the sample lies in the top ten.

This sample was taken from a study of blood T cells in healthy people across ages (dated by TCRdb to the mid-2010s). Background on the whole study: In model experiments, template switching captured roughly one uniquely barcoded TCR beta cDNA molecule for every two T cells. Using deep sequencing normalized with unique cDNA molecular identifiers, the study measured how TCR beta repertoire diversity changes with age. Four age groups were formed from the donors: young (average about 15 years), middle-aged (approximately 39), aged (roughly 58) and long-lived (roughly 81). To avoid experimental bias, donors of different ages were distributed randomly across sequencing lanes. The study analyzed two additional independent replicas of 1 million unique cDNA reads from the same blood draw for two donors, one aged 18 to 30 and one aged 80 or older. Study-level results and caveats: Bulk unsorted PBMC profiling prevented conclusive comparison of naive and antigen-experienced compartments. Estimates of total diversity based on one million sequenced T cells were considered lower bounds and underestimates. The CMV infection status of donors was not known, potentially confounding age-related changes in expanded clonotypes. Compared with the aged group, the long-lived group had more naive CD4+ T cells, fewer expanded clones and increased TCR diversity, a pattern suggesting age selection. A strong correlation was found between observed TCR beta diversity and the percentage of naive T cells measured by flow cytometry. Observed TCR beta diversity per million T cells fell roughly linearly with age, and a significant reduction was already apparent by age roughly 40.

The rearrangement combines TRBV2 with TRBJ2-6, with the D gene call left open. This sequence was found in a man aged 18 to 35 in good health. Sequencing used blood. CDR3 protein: CASKPNSSGANVLTF. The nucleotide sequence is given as TGTGCCAGCAAACCCAACTCCTCTGGGGCCAACGTCCTGACTTTC.